This record looks at one TCR beta chain sequence and its context. The antigen is undetermined. This sample was included in a study of T cell repertoires in cytomegalovirus infection. Broader study findings: HLA-C-restricted CMV clonotypes gave the most frequent clonotype in two of eight donors.

TCRdb re-derived calls from the reads in MiXCR, one entry per CDR3 protein. Of 400,000 or so distinct CDR3 sequences listed, roughly 31% were seen once; the top ten hold roughly 13%. This TCR derives from a human donor in good health (CMV status not recorded). Some clones in this sample may be carry-over from other donors' samples. The source material was PBMCs.

For the CDR3, the DNA is TGCAGTGCTAGGAGGGGACTAGCGGGGGGCGGACATGAGCAGTTCTTC. It specifies CSARRGLAGGGHEQFF. The genes are TRBV20-1 and TRBJ2-1, with 15 nucleotides matching TRBD2. Germline V gene sequence: CDR1 DFQATT, CDR2 SNEGSKA (reference sequence). Germline trimming cut 3 bases from V and 8 bases from J; bases unmatched to any gene: 8. The CDR3 extends over 16 amino acids.